This T cell receptor beta chain was sequenced during a study of HIV-infected patients and healthy controls (TCRdb year 2014). General notes on the study: The question the study tested was whether immune perturbation and reconstitution could be captured by deep TCR repertoire sequencing of small blood samples from HIV patients. Overall study results and their limits: During therapy, a significant decrease in frequency was seen for HIV-associated CDR3s, whereas no significant change was found for CMV-associated CDR3s, although most of them became more frequent. The observed differences in diversity were not explained by the slight differences in age and sex profiles between the study cohorts. The apparent post-therapy recovery of the Gini index in HIV-infected patients was not reproduced in size-matched repertoire data. In the samples, alpha-beta chain pairing was left undetermined. Compared with untreated HIV+ repertoires, healthy control repertoires had roughly threefold more distinct CDR3s and higher Shannon diversity. Differing numbers of distinct sequences in patients and controls hindered comparison, and size-matching assigned excessive weight to rare events in the HIV-infected data. Significantly higher mean Gini indices were seen in HIV-infected repertoires than in controls, possibly reflecting oligoclonality. Healthy controls shared more CDR3s between individuals than HIV+ patients, by Jaccard index and by count of highly shared sequences. In the study, no determination of donor HLA types was made. Processing included only sixteen HIV-infected individuals, and this was regarded by the authors as a major limit on how widely the findings apply. Sequencing depth was restricted by the use of whole blood, which also prevented the dynamics of distinct T-cell subpopulations from being separated. Alpha-chain CDR3s from MAIT cells occurred at high frequency in healthy controls but were severely depleted in HIV+ repertoires. Eight alpha and eight beta V genes showed significantly different mean usage between HIV-infected patients and controls.

Using SuperScript III with primers targeting the alpha and beta constant regions, approximately 500 ng of RNA was reverse transcribed. Alpha and beta chain libraries were generated separately via chain-specific third strand synthesis with multiplexing indices. To avoid primer bias, the protocol used one single primer pair to amplify every rearrangement within a chain, and the protocol also attached molecular barcodes to each cDNA molecule. Purified cDNA was joined by T4 RNA Ligase 1 to a 5' RACE adapter carrying a random hexamer and the SP2 sequencing primer site. Second strand synthesis was performed with Phusion polymerase and primed from the SP2 site, and slow temperature ramps were applied to favor optimal annealing. Two random hexamer sequences, both added before amplification and joined together, made up the 12-nucleotide barcode of each molecule. P5 and P7 adapter elements plus a second index were added in a short first PCR, which was followed by a roughly 23-cycle amplification PCR with P5s and P7 primers. Libraries received about 30 PCR cycles in total, were quantified on a Qubit, sized on a Bioanalyzer, and diluted to roughly 4 nM. Sequencing of the normalized libraries was done on an Illumina MiSeq using 2 x 250 paired-end kits. Into approximately 10 ul Tris-Cl, the reverse transcription reactions were eluted following cleanup on MinElute columns. The adapter ligations were run for 20 to 25 hours at 16 degrees C, and AMPure XP beads at a 1:1 ratio were afterwards used to clean them. As for the original processing: A modified Decombinator processed the demultiplexed FASTQ files and output V, J, insert and barcode information. Sequences that shared a barcode but differed from the dominant sequence were treated as errors and discarded, and barcodes were clustered at Levenshtein distance 3 and counted to estimate the original cDNA molecules. The R packages ineq, vegan, igraph and RCytoscape were used for downstream analyses, together with IMGT nomenclature and CDR3 definitions. The authors computed V gene usage over distinct sequences and counted each TCR a single time to avoid skew from clonal expansion. Similarity networks connected unique CDR3 amino acid sequences within a donor whenever two sequences differed by a single Levenshtein edit. In the repertoires, a search was made for a compiled set of published HIV-specific CDR3s (around 95 alpha, approximately 700 beta) and CMV-specific CDR3s (approximately 13 alpha, 250 or so beta). Random subsampling to size-matched repertoires demonstrated that the decreased diversity in patients did not result from their lower sequence numbers. TCRdb reanalyzed the raw reads on its own, using fastp at Q25 for trimming and MiXCR for clone calling, and kept in-frame beta chains. Each record represents a unique CDR3 protein, reported with the most common genes and DNA among its rows. In this record, the V and J calls reflect TCRdb's handling and not the investigators' own analysis. Across this sample there are more than 15,000 distinct CDR3 sequences, with 12% seen only once. The leading ten clones occupy over 8.5% of the sample.

The CDR3 numbers 14 residues from cysteine through phenylalanine. CDR3 DNA is the only sequence kept; it has 42 bases, read in frame from the first base. CDR1 and CDR2 are read off the germline V gene (reference sequence) as MNHEY and SMNVEV. For this chain, trimming is 9 bases at the V end and 0 bases at the J end, and the number of junction bases without a gene match is 7. Taking its sample share into account, this clonotype is medium-sized (0.01 to 0.1%). The target of this receptor is not known. No base qualities exist here, and no much larger clone lies one base off it. Whole blood was used without cell fractionation, so all unsorted peripheral T cells were reflected in the repertoire. Ten uninfected healthy donors were sampled as controls, and two fifths of these ten donors were sampled twice roughly 14 weeks apart. For RNA extraction, 2 to 2.5 ml of peripheral blood was collected into Tempus tubes. The TURBO-DNase kit was used to remove leftover genomic DNA, and GLOBINclear was used to deplete globin mRNA.

The chain employs TRBV27 and TRBJ2-5, with TRBD1 identical over 7 junction bases. Sequencing used blood. The sequence was collected from an adult in good health. The CDR3 sequence is CASRDSLYQETQYF. The DNA sequence is as follows: TGTGCCAGTCGGGACAGCTTATACCAAGAGACCCAGTACTTC.